A single sample is the source of the 2 T cell receptor beta chains below, sequenced in a study of blood T cell repertoires in COVID-19. Clones were read by immunoSEQ multiplex PCR, and TCRdb kept only the in-frame ones, dropping some. The data contain about 80,000 clones, roughly 85% of them singletons. Sequences were obtained from peripheral blood. Receptors originate from a man aged 45-65 years with COVID-19, enrolled during active disease.

The chain carries TRBV27 and TRBJ1-2; D is undetermined. V shed 5 bases and J shed 6 bases, with 19 bases lying between them. Germline V gene lookup returns CDR1 MNHEY and CDR2 SMNVEV (reference sequence). The CDR3 covers 15 residues. The DNA of the CDR3 is TGTGCCAGCAGTCCTATGCCGTTACTCGTTCATGGCTACACCTTC. Its protein product is CASSPMPLLVHGYTF.

This chain joins TRBV7-2 and TRBJ1-4; 7 bases align to TRBD1. Losses at the gene ends were 5 bases for V and 4 bases for J; bases not matched to a gene: 4. The germline gives CDR1 SGHTA, CDR2 FQGNSA. CDR3 length equals 14 residues. Here the CDR3 reads CASSLTGNNEKLFF. Here the CDR3 DNA reads TGTGCCAGCAGCCTGACAGGGAATAATGAAAAACTGTTTTTT.